These 4 T cell receptor beta chains were sequenced from one sample in a study of blood T cells in healthy people across ages. Alongside a J-beta primer mix, a sample-barcoded 5' primer served in a second PCR lasting roughly 7 to 12 cycles. Via MiXCR, TCRdb re-called the 5' RACE reads, giving one row per CDR3 protein. The table includes roughly 860,000 distinct CDR3 sequences, approximately 67% detected once. The sequenced sample consisted of blood. The receptors here all came from a young man in good health.

V is TRBV6-5 and J is TRBJ2-7, with D possibly being TRBD1 (6 bases). The CDR3 loop spans 15 amino acids. Germline loops: CDR1 MNHEY, CDR2 SVGAGI. V lost 0 bases and J lost 2, with 11 bases in between. The CDR3 is CASSYSIWGPYEQYF. CDR3 coding DNA: TGTGCCAGCAGTTACTCAATATGGGGGCCCTACGAGCAGTACTTC.

The chain's CDR3 is CASIGQGGGEQFF. CDR3 in DNA: TGCGCCAGTATAGGACAGGGCGGAGGTGAGCAGTTCTTC. The chain uses TRBV5-1 and TRBJ2-1, with 8 bases aligning to TRBD1. Germline values: CDR1 SGHRS, CDR2 YFSETQ. The CDR3 spans 13 residues. With V trimmed by 8 bases and J by 9 bases, 10 bases remained unmatched.

The chain links TRBV20-1 to TRBJ2-7; no clear D. V was clipped by 0 bases and J by 10 bases, with 19 bases between them. The CDR3 is 14 residues long. The germline V gene encodes CDR1 DFQATT and CDR2 SNEGSKA (reference sequence). For the CDR3, the DNA is TGCAGTGCTAGAGATGGGGTGATTCAAGAGTCCCAGTACTTC. As protein: CSARDGVIQESQYF.

V and J are TRBV24-1 and TRBJ1-1; D perhaps matches TRBD1 (5 bases). The ends were cut back, 4 bases at V and 5 bases at J, with 16 bases in the middle. In germline, CDR1 is KGHDR, CDR2 SFDVKD. The CDR3 has 15 residues. CDR3 in amino acids: CATSDSSREGTEAFF. CDR3 in DNA: TGTGCCACCAGTGACAGCTCCAGGGAGGGGACTGAAGCTTTCTTT.